The 14 T cell receptor beta chains below were found in one sample sequenced in a study of cytomegalovirus exposure and HLA in healthy donors. The PCR had 60 Vbeta and 13 Jbeta primers. Generated by immunoSEQ multiplex PCR, the TCRdb table keeps only in-frame clones and is missing some. The table has 110,000 to 150,000 clones, about 75% seen once. Sequencing was done on a sample of PBMCs. All receptors derive from a woman under 40 in good health and CMV-seronegative.

V gene TRBV11-2 combines with J gene TRBJ2-5, with 7 bases lining up with TRBD1. V lost 0 bases, J lost 4 bases, and 8 bases stayed unmatched. CDR3 size: 16 residues. Per germline, CDR1 SGHAT and CDR2 FQNNGV. CDR3 in DNA: TGTGCCAGCAGCTTAGAAGAGGGGGCTGGAGGAGAGACCCAGTACTTC. Translating it yields CASSLEEGAGGETQYF.

The J gene is TRBJ1-1, the V gene TRBV12-5, with D perhaps matching TRBD1 (6 bases). The germline CDR1 and CDR2 sequences are LGHNT and FRNRAP. The V gene lost 6 bases and the J gene lost 6 bases, with 11 bases spanning the gap. The CDR3 is 12 residues long. Here the CDR3 reads CASGKAGAEAFF. The DNA of the CDR3 is TGTGCTAGTGGAAAAGCAGGGGCTGAAGCTTTCTTT.

The chain uses TRBV5-8 and TRBJ1-1; 8 bases align to TRBD1. The V segment lost 1 base and the J segment 4 bases; nucleotides outside the gene matches: 9. The CDR3 runs 16 residues. Per germline, CDR1 SGHTS and CDR2 YDEGEE. CDR3: CASSLTQGARGTEAFF. CDR3 sequence (DNA): TGTGCCAGCAGCTTGACCCAGGGGGCTCGGGGCACTGAAGCTTTCTTT.

The V gene is TRBV19, the J gene TRBJ1-1, with 8 bases aligning to TRBD1. CDR1 LNHDA and CDR2 SQIVND come from the germline V gene (reference sequence). The CDR3 is 19 amino acids. J lost 0 bases, V lost 4 bases, and 16 bases had no gene match. For the CDR3, the DNA is TGTGCCAGTAGTACCCCACGGACAGGGCAAAGTAGTATGAACACTGAAGCTTTCTTT. As protein: CASSTPRTGQSSMNTEAFF.

The rearrangement links TRBV9 to TRBJ1-2, with D maybe TRBD1 (6 bases). The CDR3 consists of 15 residues. Germline CDR1 reads SGDLS; CDR2 reads YYNGEE. The ends were cut back, 3 bases at V and 8 bases at J, with 20 bases in the middle. The CDR3 region is CASSALGTNGGGYTF. In DNA form, the CDR3 reads TGTGCCAGCAGCGCGCTCGGGACAAATGGGGGAGGCTACACCTTC.

This clone turned up a few times. This sequence joins TRBV6-1 and TRBJ1-5; TRBD1 aligns across 7 bases. The CDR3 is 13 residues long. V gave up 7 bases and J gave up 7 bases; unmatched junction bases: 7. Germline assignment: CDR1 MNHNS and CDR2 SASEGT. The CDR3 reads CASTGTAGQPQHF. The CDR3 bases are TGTGCCAGCACTGGGACAGCGGGCCAGCCCCAGCATTTT.

The chain carries TRBV7-6 and TRBJ1-2; 7 bases are shared with TRBD1. J was trimmed by 0 bases and V by 5 bases; bases with no gene match: 6. Germline V gene lookup returns CDR1 SGHVS and CDR2 FNYEAQ. The CDR3 covers 15 residues. The CDR3 region is CASSLGQTSNYGYTF. In DNA, the CDR3 is TGTGCCAGCAGCCTGGGACAGACTTCTAACTATGGCTACACCTTC.

This chain joins TRBV15 and TRBJ2-3, with TRBD1 matching 7 bases. The CDR3 spans 17 residues. V lost 1 base to trimming and J lost 1 base; unmatched junction nucleotides: 8. CDR1 and CDR2 (germline): LNHNV, YYDKDF (reference sequence). The CDR3 sequence is CATSRGEYRGGTDTQYF. The CDR3 region has the DNA TGTGCCACCAGCAGAGGCGAATACAGGGGCGGCACAGATACGCAGTATTTT.

The chain is built from TRBV29-1 and TRBJ2-7, with unresolved D. CDR1 and CDR2 (germline): SQVTM, ANQGSEA. Trimming shortened V by 6 bases and J by 3 bases, and 15 bases separated the two germline ends. There are 13 residues in the CDR3. For the CDR3, the DNA is TGCAGCGTGGAGACGTTGCGGAACTACGAGCAGTACTTC. It is translated as CSVETLRNYEQYF.

This clone was observed a handful of times. This chain connects TRBV5-6 to TRBJ1-2, with D maybe TRBD1 (5 bases). Per the germline V gene, CDR1 is SGHDT and CDR2 is YYEEEE. This CDR3 is 13 amino acids long. V was trimmed by 4 bases and J by 8 bases, leaving 15 bases between them. Here the CDR3 DNA reads TGTGCCAGCAGCCAAGTGGGGCGGGGAGGCTACACCTTC. It specifies CASSQVGRGGYTF.

The chain is built from TRBV29-1 and TRBJ2-5, with D possibly TRBD2 on 5 matching bases. V was clipped by 8 bases and J by 1 base, with 14 bases between them. This CDR3 is built from 13 residues. Germline V gene sequence: CDR1 SQVTM, CDR2 ANQGSEA. Here the CDR3 DNA reads TGCAGCCTAGCTGACCGGGCCCAAGAGACCCAGTACTTC. It yields the protein CSLADRAQETQYF.

The chain combines TRBV11-2 with TRBJ2-2; D is perhaps TRBD1 (5 bases). V was clipped by 3 bases and J by 0 bases, with 8 bases between them. The CDR3 is 15 residues long. Germline values: CDR1 SGHAT, CDR2 FQNNGV. Here the CDR3 DNA reads TGTGCCAGCAGCTTCCAGGGAACGAACACCGGGGAGCTGTTTTTT. It specifies CASSFQGTNTGELFF.

V is TRBV6-6 and J is TRBJ2-2; TRBD2 aligns across 8 bases. Per the germline V gene, CDR1 is MNHNY and CDR2 is SVGAGI (reference sequence). The CDR3 has 15 amino acids. J gave up 1 base and V 6 bases, and 4 bases lay outside the gene matches. The CDR3 region is CASRLAGLNTGELFF. The CDR3 bases are TGTGCCAGCAGATTAGCGGGGTTGAACACCGGGGAGCTGTTTTTT.

This clone was detected once. This chain links TRBV27 with TRBJ2-7; perhaps TRBD1 as D (5 bases). The CDR3 totals 13 residues. The V gene's germline CDR1 is MNHEY and CDR2 SMNVEV (reference sequence). V was clipped by 5 bases and J by 6 bases, with 14 bases between them. CDR3 DNA: TGTGCCAGCAGTACGCAGGGTTTCGGCGAGCAGTACTTC. This encodes CASSTQGFGEQYF.